This T cell receptor beta chain is drawn from a study of shared clonotypes between healthy human individuals (TCRdb year 2020). A note on the overall study: The cohort included three men and two women between 18 and 49 years of age. Leukapheresis yielded between about 0.94 and 9.5 billion PBMCs per donor. For each donor, CD4 naive and CD4 memory were each run on three plates, CD8 naive on two plates, and CD8 memory on one plate. Blood TCR repertoires of a handful of healthy adults were deeply sequenced to estimate repertoire size and the extent of clonotype sharing between individuals. Libraries were prepared and TCR repertoires were sequenced by different laboratories using diverse techniques, in order to increase sequencing depth and limit assay-specific biases.

General conclusions and limits of the study: Approximately 5% of naive CD4, more than 3% of naive CD8, roughly 2.5% of memory CD4, and roughly 0.4% of memory CD8 clonotypes were shared across a few donors. Based on pairwise subsampling, the degree of clonotype sharing among donors was expected to be affected by sequencing depth. Only blood was sampled, and tissue TCR repertoires likely differ from those in blood. Even with the large sequencing depth, rarefaction of the sorted-subset datasets indicated that sequencing was incomplete. Clonotypes shared by all four sorted-subset donors showed higher generation probabilities than non-shared clonotypes. Because the study included only a small number of donors, the genetic and exposure-history diversity represented was limited. Estimated clonotype richness was generally larger for naive than for memory subsets.

On this clone: Its antigen is unknown. No quality values exist for individual bases; no much larger clone is one base distant.

Donors were healthy HIV-negative adults with no recently reported acute infections or vaccinations. All donors were Caucasian adults living in Nashville, Tennessee, USA. CD4+ T cells were enriched through magnetic negative selection, after which naive cells were positively selected on CD45RA and the remaining negative fraction served as the memory subset. Blood was collected by leukapheresis, and PBMCs were isolated by Ficoll-Histopaque density gradient centrifugation and then cryopreserved in liquid nitrogen vapor phase. Purity and quantity of every magnetically sorted T cell population were checked by analytical flow cytometry. Each sorted fraction had its genomic DNA isolated and then quantified by UV absorbance on a Nanodrop 2000c. The germline V gene specifies SGHVS as CDR1 and FQNEAQ as CDR2. The CDR3 numbers 15 residues from cysteine through phenylalanine. Only the CDR3 DNA stays, 45 bases, in frame from base 1. Between the V and J ends, shortened by 2 bases and 9 bases respectively, the junction contains 17 bases.

Using the deep immunoSEQ assay, TCR CDR3 regions were amplified from genomic DNA by multiplex PCR. Genomic DNA extracted from each cell subset was distributed evenly over all wells of several immunoSEQ 96-well plates, and each plate served as one replicate. Each replicate PCR for sorted subsets received about 180 ng genomic DNA, equal to roughly 33,000 T cell genomes. Purified libraries were measured with a Qubit 3.0 fluorometer, size-checked on a Bioanalyzer 2100, and measured again with the KAPA Library Quantification kit. A separate single-read 150-cycle Illumina NextSeq 550 flow cell was used to sequence each immunoSEQ 96-well plate. The paper's processing steps were these. The immunoSEQ output contained only junctional sequences without quality scores, so filtering could not match that applied to full-length reads. To assign V/J genes and CDR3, sequences were annotated against IMGT germline references using PyIR, a Python wrapper for IgBLAST v1.9. Reads were removed for weak V/J assignments (E-value above 1e-6), missing CDR3, stop codons, out-of-frame junctions, or ambiguous translated residues. A V3J clonotype was defined by an identical inferred V gene, J gene, and CDR3 amino acid sequence. Percentage overlap between repertoires was calculated by dividing the number of shared unique clonotypes by the size of the smaller repertoire. Repertoire richness was assessed with RTK rarefaction, the Chao1 estimator, and Recon v2.1 estimates of unobserved clonotypes. OLGA was used to compute generation probabilities for all TCRbeta clonotypes that the gDNA method yielded from a few donors. Here the immuneACCESS table is served through TCRdb, limited to in-frame sequences with V and J called. Missing clones are a known gap in these copies; in checked studies unresolved V genes cover under half, and the rest lacks a known reason. V and J calls and clone size are as listed in that table; D and trimming were resolved from the DNA. This sample lists some 2.4 million clones; 80% to 95% were detected once. The ten most abundant clones make up more than 0.35% of the sample.

The chain was built from TRBV7-8 and TRBJ2-1; TRBD2 is a weak D gene call, 5 bases matching. This receptor was identified in a young man in good health. Some clones in this sample may be carry-over from other donors' samples. The sequencing sample was made of naive CD4+ T cells from PBMCs. The cell subset or site label of this sample denotes: CD45RA+ positively selected. The CDR3 protein is CASSLKDEGWSEQFF. The sequenced DNA: TGTGCCAGCAGCTTAAAGGATGAGGGCTGGAGTGAGCAGTTCTTC.